The rows below give T cell receptor beta chains drawn from one sample of a study of cytomegalovirus exposure and HLA in healthy donors. Profiling relied on immunoSEQ multiplex PCR, and the TCRdb table lists in-frame clones only, not all of them. The sample records some 140,000 clones, approximately 87% being singletons. Sequences were obtained from PBMCs. Every receptor here comes from a man younger than 35 in good health and CMV-seronegative. Each CDR3 is given without its conserved first and last residue. Each record gives: V gene, CDR3 protein.

>TRBV2
ASSIGTGKTDTQY
>TRBV15
ATSTMVFGANVLT
>TRBV25-1
ASSATSAYEQY
>TRBV11-3
ASSLTGRDEQF
>TRBV5-6
ASSPFGGPELANYGYT
>TRBV27
ASSPLAGGPYEQY
>TRBV27
ASSTINRGRYEQY
>TRBV25-1
ASSNSGLAGLNEQY
>TRBV5-1
ASSLAQGARNGYT
>TRBV25-1
ASSSGQGSGNTIY
>TRBV6-5
ASSYSSGQVGYEQY
>TRBV19
ASRVRDTGRPLH
>TRBV9
ASALTSTGTSGKGDTQY
>TRBV2
ASRREWTEAF
>TRBV6-1
ASSAGQGNGYT
>TRBV27
ASSLGLAELTDTQY
>TRBV5-5
ASSPGQGSHNQPQH
>TRBV21-1
ASSKAAKWLRGAF
>TRBV19
ASSDRGRLDTEAF
>TRBV19
ASSSDGGTEAF
>TRBV28
ATKPLGQGYDQPQH
>TRBV15
ATSSPRTNTDTQY
>TRBV7-9
ASSLLPGQGIPF
>TRBV7-9
ASTTGGLGSYEQY
>TRBV28
ASSSGQGNNEQY
>TRBV10-3
AISQGNSGANVLT
>TRBV11-2
ASSLGWGVINEQY
>TRBV28
ASSLRRDSSSGANVLT
>TRBV27
ASSLSGPWNEQY
>TRBV28
ASSLPAGGPESNQPQH
>TRBV11-2
ASSATQGEAYEQY
>TRBV19
ASSGTGDEKLF
>TRBV11-2
ASRGTASYEQY
>TRBV6-1
ASSERPSGGTGELF
>TRBV6-4
ASRLDSLNTGELF
>TRBV5-4
ASTREGLDTQY
>TRBV19
ASSMWGSPTEAF
>TRBV25-1
ASSELRDREAEQY
>TRBV28
ASSLWRRNTEAF
>TRBV6-1
ASRGARLASNEQF
>TRBV5-1
ASSLAGGVEKTQY
>TRBV15
ATSRKQTGGYEQY
>TRBV2
AGNQQGAGETQY
>TRBV7-2
ASSLEDRGANTEAF
>TRBV19
ASSMVSAGERYEQY
>TRBV7-8
ASSLVRDRLSPLH
>TRBV29-1
SVPGQSGNTIY
>TRBV2
ASSDLIGTGTQETQY
>TRBV7-9
ASNHPPSTEAF
>TRBV19
ASSMGQSSYNSPLH
>TRBV28
ASARGGGNEQF
>TRBV10-3
AISESFGQGAVYNEQF
>TRBV15
ATRAGTDNYGYT
>TRBV4-3
ASSQETAPYEQY
>TRBV13
ASSWRAGELF
>TRBV18
ASCLGGGALNEQF
>TRBV6-5
ASSYGTGLYNEQF
>TRBV30
AWSVFWDSFTDTQY
>TRBV4-3
ASSQDGTRLNEQF
>TRBV7-2
ASSFPRDYSGSYNEQF